One and the same sample provided the 6 T cell receptor beta chains below, sequenced in a study of T cells expressing NK-cell markers. TCRdb reprocessed the 5' RACE reads, keeping one entry per CDR3 protein, no DNA. The sample features roughly 380,000 distinct CDR3 sequences, with about 5.2% in its top ten. Material: blood T cells: a sorted CD56 or NKG2C T cell subset, CD4+ or CD8+ T cells, or bulk PBMC T cells (not recorded which). All receptors derive from a man aged 18-69 years in good health.

The chain links TRBV29-1 to TRBJ2-6; as DNA is missing, the TRBD1 call by TCRdb cannot be tested. This CDR3 comprises 16 residues. The germline CDR1 and CDR2 sequences are SQVTM and ANQGSEA. CDR3 sequence: CSVARSGGSGANVLTF.

The chain has TRBV5-6 and TRBJ2-3. Germline V lookup: CDR1 SGHDT, CDR2 YYEEEE. The CDR3 is 16 amino acids. The CDR3 here is CASTLSPITSVDTQYF.

The gene calls are TRBV25-1 and TRBJ2-2; TCRdb calls TRBD1, which cannot be checked without DNA. CDR1 MGHDK and CDR2 SYGVNS come from the germline V gene. The CDR3 contains 17 residues. The chain's CDR3 is CASSPERQGSYTGELFF. The full variable domain, in which reference TRBV25-1 and TRBJ2-2 provide the parts outside the CDR3, is EADIYQTPRYLVIGTGKKITLECSQTMGHDKMYWYQQDPGMELHLIHYSYGVNSTEKGDLSSESTVSRIRTEHFPLTLESARPSHTSQYLCASSPERQGSYTGELFFGEGSRLTVL.

J is TRBJ1-2 and V is TRBV6-1. In germline, CDR1 is MNHNS, CDR2 SASEGT. The CDR3 contains 12 residues. The chain's CDR3 is CASRETGYGYTF.

The gene calls are TRBV12-3 or TRBV12-4 and TRBJ2-3; TCRdb reports TRBD2, a call that lacks DNA to check it against. The CDR3 runs to 15 residues. The CDR3 loop is CASRTSQRSTDTQYF.

CDR3 sequence: CSVELGGNQYNEQFF. V usage is TRBV29-1 and J usage is TRBJ2-1; TCRdb returns TRBD1, unconfirmable since there is no DNA. Germline CDR1 SQVTM, CDR2 ANQGSEA. The CDR3 covers 15 residues.